This is a list of T cell receptor beta chains from one sample in a study of blood T cell repertoires in COVID-19. Profiled with immunoSEQ multiplex PCR; TCRdb holds only in-frame clones, not every one. Among 210,000 or so clones listed, roughly four fifths were seen once. Sample: PBMCs or T cells enriched from blood (not recorded which). The receptor source for this set is a man aged 60 to 69 who had recovered from COVID-19. The CDR3 runs from the conserved cysteine through the conserved F or W. D genes are given only for firm matches. Expanded clones get a size class; other rows say once, few or many, or leave the size out.

v_gene	j_gene	d_gene	abundance	CDR3aa	CDR3nt
TRBV7-2	TRBJ1-1	TRBD1	-	CASSLAGRGLSTEAFF	TGTGCCAGCAGCTTAGCGGGCAGGGGGCTGTCCACTGAAGCTTTCTTT
TRBV19	TRBJ1-1	-	-	CASSIVGTRIEAFF	TGTGCCAGTAGTATAGTTGGGACACGAATTGAAGCTTTCTTT
TRBV11-2	TRBJ2-3	-	-	CASSFGADPSTDTQYF	TGTGCCAGCAGCTTTGGAGCGGATCCTAGCACAGATACGCAGTATTTT
TRBV28	TRBJ2-2	-	few	CASSPPLQGNTGELFF	TGTGCCAGCAGTCCACCCTTACAGGGAAACACCGGGGAGCTGTTTTTT
TRBV2	TRBJ1-5	-	-	CASSDAGWGGDQPQHF	TGTGCCAGCAGTGATGCGGGATGGGGGGGCGATCAGCCCCAGCATTTT
TRBV5-4	TRBJ2-5	TRBD2	-	CASSFGLDLRGQETQYF	TGTGCCAGCAGTTTTGGACTAGACCTAAGAGGTCAAGAGACCCAGTACTTC
TRBV5-1	TRBJ1-2	TRBD1	-	CASSTGTEYGYTF	TGCGCCAGCAGCACCGGGACAGAGTATGGCTACACCTTC
TRBV5-1	TRBJ2-5	TRBD1	-	CASSRTSGQEGETQYF	TGCGCCAGCAGCCGAACGAGCGGACAGGAAGGGGAGACCCAGTACTTC
TRBV27	TRBJ2-2	-	few	CASKGFRQTNTGELFF	TGTGCCAGCAAGGGGTTCCGGCAGACGAACACCGGGGAGCTGTTTTTT
TRBV18	TRBJ1-2	-	-	CASSATRGYGYGYTF	TGTGCCAGCTCAGCGACTCGGGGGTACGGCTATGGCTACACCTTC
TRBV4-3	TRBJ2-7	-	few	CASSQVAGQIYEQYF	TGCGCCAGCAGCCAAGTAGCCGGACAGATCTACGAGCAGTACTTC
TRBV18	TRBJ2-1	TRBD1	-	CASSLGTANEQFF	TGTGCCAGCTCACTTGGGACAGCAAATGAGCAGTTCTTC
TRBV21-1	TRBJ2-1	-	-	CASSRGAGGEGRPCNEQFF	TGTGCCAGCAGCAGGGGGGCAGGGGGCGAGGGCCGGCCCTGCAATGAGCAGTTCTTC
TRBV7-9	TRBJ2-1	TRBD2	-	CASSLASGGYNEQFF	TGTGCCAGCAGCTTAGCCAGCGGGGGTTACAATGAGCAGTTCTTC
TRBV19	TRBJ1-2	-	-	CASSWGRGYGGYTF	TGTGCCAGTAGTTGGGGCCGAGGCTATGGTGGCTACACCTTC
TRBV12-3/TRBV12-4	TRBJ1-1	-	once	CASSRRDTEAFF	TGTGCCAGCAGCCGGAGGGACACTGAAGCTTTCTTT
TRBV6-5	TRBJ2-2	-	-	CASSYFGQNTGELFF	TGTGCCAGCAGTTATTTTGGACAGAACACCGGGGAGCTGTTTTTT
TRBV4-2	TRBJ1-2	TRBD1	-	CASSQGPRQGVTF	TGTGCCAGCAGCCAAGGGCCTCGACAGGGCGTAACCTTC
TRBV7-2	TRBJ1-1	-	-	CASSLETGFSVDTEAFF	TGTGCCAGCAGCTTAGAGACAGGTTTCAGTGTGGACACTGAAGCTTTCTTT
TRBV5-1	TRBJ1-6	-	-	CASSLVWTEDSPLHF	TGCGCCAGCAGCTTGGTTTGGACAGAAGATTCACCCCTCCACTTT
TRBV7-2	TRBJ2-1	TRBD2	-	CASSLDSGGAYNEQFF	TGTGCCAGCAGCTTAGACAGCGGGGGGGCTTACAATGAGCAGTTCTTC
TRBV19	TRBJ2-4	TRBD2	few	CASKGLREGKNIQYF	TGTGCCAGCAAGGGGCTTAGGGAGGGCAAAAACATTCAGTACTTC
TRBV5-1	TRBJ2-3	TRBD1	-	CASSFLTGETDTQYF	TGCGCCAGCAGCTTCTTGACAGGGGAGACAGATACGCAGTATTTT
TRBV5-4	TRBJ2-7	TRBD2	-	CASSPDKAGGQKQYF	TGTGCCAGCAGCCCGGATAAGGCGGGGGGGCAAAAGCAGTACTTC
TRBV30	TRBJ1-1	-	-	CAWSVEGNTEAFF	TGTGCCTGGAGTGTTGAGGGGAACACTGAAGCTTTCTTT
TRBV7-2	TRBJ1-4	-	-	CASSLVPVTPTTNEKLFF	TGTGCCAGCAGCTTAGTGCCCGTGACACCTACAACTAATGAAAAACTGTTTTTT
TRBV4-2	TRBJ2-7	-	-	CASSQINTDNSYYEQYF	TGTGCCAGCAGCCAAATTAACACTGACAACTCATACTACGAGCAGTACTTC
TRBV7-2	TRBJ2-7	-	-	CASSETGTDSYEQYF	TGTGCCAGCAGCGAGACAGGAACTGATTCCTACGAGCAGTACTTC
TRBV7-3	TRBJ2-2	-	-	CASSLIAGGTTGELFF	TGTGCCAGCAGCTTAATAGCTGGGGGCACCACCGGGGAGCTGTTTTTT
TRBV6-5	TRBJ1-3	-	-	CASRQNPGNTIYF	TGTGCCAGCAGACAGAATCCTGGAAACACCATATATTTT
TRBV5-6	TRBJ1-1	-	-	CASSLGYRPQGTEAFF	TGTGCCAGCAGCCTGGGGTACAGGCCCCAAGGAACTGAAGCTTTCTTT
TRBV4-2	TRBJ2-7	TRBD2	-	CASSQDGTRFSDEQYF	TGTGCCAGCAGCCAAGACGGGACTAGATTTTCCGACGAGCAGTACTTC
TRBV7-6	TRBJ2-5	TRBD2	-	CASSLMAGGQETQYF	TGTGCCAGCAGCTTGATGGCGGGGGGGCAAGAGACCCAGTACTTC
TRBV19	TRBJ2-7	-	-	CASSMSGYEQYF	TGTGCCAGTAGTATGTCGGGTTACGAGCAGTACTTC
TRBV5-6	TRBJ1-2	-	-	CASSTGQYGYTF	TGTGCCAGCAGCACCGGACAGTACGGCTACACCTTC
TRBV6-1	TRBJ1-4	TRBD1	few	CASSEAQGAGNEKLFF	TGTGCCAGCAGTGAAGCACAGGGGGCTGGTAATGAAAAACTGTTTTTT
TRBV2	TRBJ1-2	-	-	CASKRGLGYGYTF	TGTGCCAGCAAGCGGGGGTTGGGCTATGGCTACACCTTC
TRBV7-2	TRBJ2-4	TRBD2	-	CASSPGSAPPRGDIQYF	TGTGCCAGCAGTCCCGGGTCAGCTCCCCCCCGGGGGGACATTCAGTACTTC
TRBV6-5	TRBJ1-1	-	-	CASSRLGATEAFF	TGTGCCAGCAGTCGGCTGGGCGCCACTGAAGCTTTCTTT
TRBV28	TRBJ1-2	TRBD1	few	CASSTPFRDRVSNYGYTF	TGTGCCAGCAGTACCCCGTTCCGGGACAGGGTTTCTAACTATGGCTACACCTTC
TRBV18	TRBJ2-7	TRBD2	-	CASSVLAGIYEQYF	TGTGCCAGCTCAGTCCTAGCGGGGATCTACGAGCAGTACTTC
TRBV7-3	TRBJ2-2	-	few	CASSSSRDISGELFF	TGTGCCAGCAGCTCGTCCCGGGACATTTCCGGGGAGCTGTTTTTT
TRBV11-3	TRBJ1-2	TRBD1	-	CASSKNTGGNGYTF	TGTGCCAGCAGCAAGAATACAGGGGGGAATGGCTACACCTTC
TRBV6-2/TRBV6-3	TRBJ2-1	-	-	CASSYANTWGTRVWNEQFF	TGTGCCAGCAGTTACGCGAATACTTGGGGGACAAGGGTTTGGAATGAGCAGTTCTTC
TRBV5-5	TRBJ1-2	-	-	CASSYGGVNYGYTF	TGTGCCAGCAGCTATGGGGGGGTTAACTATGGCTACACCTTC
TRBV24-1	TRBJ2-5	TRBD1	-	CATSPRDRGKTQYF	TGTGCCACCAGTCCCCGGGACAGGGGAAAGACCCAGTACTTC
TRBV9	TRBJ1-3	-	-	CASSVGQDGNTIYF	TGTGCCAGCAGCGTAGGTCAGGATGGAAACACCATATATTTT
TRBV6-2/TRBV6-3	TRBJ1-2	-	-	CASSYLVPGYGYTF	TGTGCCAGCAGTTACTTGGTCCCGGGATATGGCTACACCTTC
TRBV9	TRBJ1-6	-	-	CASSVGLQSPLHF	TGTGCCAGCAGCGTGGGACTCCAGTCACCCCTCCACTTT
TRBV5-6	TRBJ2-7	-	-	CASSLGTAISYEQYF	TGTGCCAGCAGCTTGGGGACAGCCATCTCCTACGAGCAGTACTTC
TRBV15	TRBJ1-2	-	-	CATSRDRRRPYGYTF	TGTGCCACCAGCAGAGACAGGCGTCGTCCCTATGGCTACACCTTC
TRBV19	TRBJ2-7	-	few	CASSIGPGVVYEQYF	TGTGCCAGTAGTATAGGACCAGGGGTAGTATACGAGCAGTACTTC
TRBV2	TRBJ1-6	TRBD1	-	CASSPQGVSPLHF	TGTGCCAGCAGTCCTCAGGGGGTGTCACCCCTCCACTTT